The 27 T cell receptor beta chains below were found in one sample sequenced in a study of cytomegalovirus exposure and HLA in healthy donors. Assay used: immunoSEQ multiplex PCR; TCRdb lists only in-frame clones, some missing. Of under 75,000 clones listed, about 82% were seen once; the top ten hold 3%. The sequencing input was PBMCs. Receptors originate from a man aged 25-45 years in good health and CMV-seronegative.

The V call is TRBV6-5, the J call TRBJ1-3; D remains ambiguous. Per germline, CDR1 MNHEY and CDR2 SVGAGI. V was shortened by 6 bases and J by 4 bases, with 7 bases between the two germline ends. The length of the CDR3 is 12 residues. For the CDR3, the DNA is TGTGCCAGCAGGAGCCAAGGAAACACCATATATTTT. This codes for CASRSQGNTIYF.

The chain has TRBV2 and TRBJ2-7, with 7 bases fitting TRBD2. V shed 10 bases and J 0 bases; nucleotides not matched to a gene: 9. CDR3 size: 14 residues. CDR1 is SNHLY, CDR2 FYNNEI, per germline. CDR3 coding DNA: TGTGCCATCTCAGCGGGACCTAGCTCCTACGAGCAGTACGTC. Translating gives CAISAGPSSYEQYV.

The chain couples TRBV4-1 to TRBJ2-1; TRBD2 aligns across 9 bases. The junction had 10 bases not matched to a gene; V was cut back by 0 bases and J by 4 bases. The CDR3 runs to 18 residues. Germline CDR1 MGHRA, CDR2 YSYEKL. The CDR3 nucleotides are TGCGCCAGCAGCCAAGAATTTAAGGCTAGCGGGACTTACAATGAGCAGTTCTTC. It encodes CASSQEFKASGTYNEQFF.

This rearrangement joins TRBV7-2 to TRBJ1-5; no reliable D call. The V end lost 2 bases, the J end lost 6 bases, and 11 bases lay between the germline ends. In germline, CDR1 is SGHTA, CDR2 FQGNSA. The CDR3 runs 14 residues. In nucleotides, the CDR3 is TGTGCCAGCAGCTTATCGGACGGGATTCAGCCCCAGCATTTT. It codes for CASSLSDGIQPQHF. The variable domain in full, completed from reference TRBV7-2 and TRBJ1-5, reads GAGVSQSPSNKVTEKGKDVELRCDPISGHTALYWYRQSLGQGLEFLIYFQGNSAPDKSGLPSDRFSAERTGGSVSTLTIQRTQQEDSAVYLCASSLSDGIQPQHFGDGTRLSIL.

The chain combines TRBV5-4 with TRBJ1-1, with 9 bases that match TRBD1. Trimming took 4 bases from V and 5 from J; bases not matched to a gene: 6. The CDR3 covers 14 residues. Germline V lookup: CDR1 SGHNT, CDR2 YYREEE (reference sequence). The CDR3 loop is CASSPGQGRTEAFF. The CDR3 nucleotides read TGTGCCAGCAGCCCGGGACAGGGTAGAACTGAAGCTTTCTTT.

The chain is built from TRBV29-1 and TRBJ2-3; 8 nucleotides align to TRBD1. The V gene's germline CDR1 is SQVTM and CDR2 ANQGSEA. The CDR3 extends over 13 amino acids. Trimming at V came to 3 bases and at J to 5 bases, leaving 4 bases not matched to a gene. CDR3 sequence reads: CSVDAGGRDTQYF. The CDR3, as DNA: TGCAGCGTTGATGCAGGGGGCAGAGATACGCAGTATTTT.

Here the CDR3 reads CASLSGGNTGELFF. The CDR3, as DNA: TGTGCCTCCCTGAGCGGGGGTAACACCGGGGAGCTGTTTTTT. The chain recombines TRBV6-5 with TRBJ2-2, with 8 bases aligning to TRBD2. Trimming cost V 11 bases and J 2 bases; bases outside gene matches: 7. This CDR3 spans 14 amino acids. Germline CDR1 is MNHEY and CDR2 is SVGAGI.

The V call is TRBV10-3, the J call TRBJ2-5; D possibly corresponds to TRBD1 (5 bases). Trimming removed 11 bases from V and 5 bases from J, with 18 bases in between. Germline CDR1 ENHRY, CDR2 SYGVKD. The CDR3 is 13 amino acids. In DNA form, the CDR3 reads TGTGCCTCACAGGTAGGGGTCGGGGAGACCCAGTACTTC. Its translation is CASQVGVGETQYF.

This chain joins TRBV5-1 and TRBJ1-5, with 7 bases matching TRBD1. The V segment lost 2 bases and the J segment 3 bases; nucleotides outside the gene matches: 5. The CDR3 is made up of 15 amino acids. The germline V gene has CDR1 SGHRS and CDR2 YFSETQ. The CDR3 loop is CASSLTTGDNQPQHF. DNA for the CDR3: TGCGCCAGCAGCTTAACCACAGGGGACAATCAGCCCCAGCATTTT.

V is TRBV28 and J is TRBJ2-7; D might be TRBD2 (6 bases). This CDR3 spans 16 amino acids. The V gene's germline CDR1 is MDHEN and CDR2 SYDVKM. The ends were cut back, 2 bases at V and 1 base at J, with 15 bases in the middle. CDR3 DNA sequence: TGTGCCAGCAGTTTAAACCGACTCGGGACTTCCTACGAGCAGTACTTC. Encoded protein: CASSLNRLGTSYEQYF.

The rearrangement links TRBV11-3 to TRBJ2-1; D may be TRBD2 (6 bases). The CDR3 has 14 residues. The V and J ends lost 3 bases and 3 bases respectively, with 9 bases between them. The germline V gene encodes CDR1 SGHNT and CDR2 YENEEA. CDR3 coding DNA: TGTGCCAGCAGCTTGGCTAGCGACTACAATGAGCAGTTCTTC. Its protein product is CASSLASDYNEQFF.

The chain uses TRBV4-3 and TRBJ2-3, with TRBD2 identical over 8 bases. V dropped 4 bases and J dropped 5; count of bases not matched to a gene: 8. Germline V gene data show CDR1 as LGHNA and CDR2 as YSLEER. The CDR3 extends over 15 amino acids. DNA of the CDR3: TGCGCCAGCAGCCGACTACTAGCGGATGAAGATACGCAGTATTTT. It is translated as CASSRLLADEDTQYF.

The chain recombines TRBV19 with TRBJ2-3; a weak D match, TRBD2 (6 bases). This CDR3 has 14 amino acids. Trimming left V 7 bases short and J 0 bases short, with 11 bases between. Looked up from germline, CDR1 is LNHDA and CDR2 is SQIVND (reference sequence). CDR3 protein: CASKVAGSTDTQYF. The CDR3 DNA sequence: TGTGCCAGTAAAGTTGCGGGGAGCACAGATACGCAGTATTTT.

The CDR3 DNA is TGTGCCAGCAGTGAGCCAGGGGCTGATTATGGCTACACCTTC. It codes for CASSEPGADYGYTF. The chain links TRBV2 to TRBJ1-2, with a tentative D call TRBD1 (6 bases). This CDR3 has 14 amino acids. In germline, CDR1 is SNHLY, CDR2 FYNNEI. Trimming stripped 3 bases from V and 5 bases from J, with 13 bases between. Complete variable domain (other parts from reference TRBV2 and TRBJ1-2): EPEVTQTPSHQVTQMGQEVILRCVPISNHLYFYWYRQILGQKVEFLVSFYNNEISEKSEIFDDQFSVERPDGSNFTLKIRSTKLEDSAMYFCASSEPGADYGYTFGSGTRLTVV.

This rearrangement joins TRBV11-2 to TRBJ2-5; 9 bases are shared with TRBD2. This CDR3 is 16 amino acids long. Germline V gene lookup returns CDR1 SGHAT and CDR2 FQNNGV. With V trimmed by 3 bases and J by 5 bases, 10 bases remained unmatched. CDR3 bases: TGTGCCAGCAGCTTGTTTGGCGGGGGGGCCTCGGAGACCCAGTACTTC. It encodes CASSLFGGGASETQYF.

The chain is built from TRBV9 and TRBJ1-3; 7 nucleotides agree with TRBD1. V lost 2 bases to trimming and J lost 4 bases; unmatched junction nucleotides: 15. CDR1 is SGDLS and CDR2 is YYNGEE in the germline V gene. The CDR3 has 18 residues. DNA for the CDR3: TGTGCCAGCAGCGTCCAAGCGCCGACGGGACAGATCGGAAACACCATATATTTT. This gives the protein CASSVQAPTGQIGNTIYF. Based on the CDR3 plus reference TRBV9 and TRBJ1-3, the full variable domain is DSGVTQTPKHLITATGQRVTLRCSPRSGDLSVYWYQQSLDQGLQFLIQYYNGEERAKGNILERFSAQQFPDLHSELNLSSLELGDSALYFCASSVQAPTGQIGNTIYFGEGSWLTVV.

The chain carries TRBV7-8 and TRBJ1-2, with TRBD1 matching over 7 bases. The CDR3 has 14 residues. Germline-derived CDR1 and CDR2 are SGHVS and FQNEAQ. The V and J ends lost 1 base and 7 bases, in that order; junction bases with no gene match: 6. For the CDR3, the DNA is TGTGCCAGCAGCTTAGATAACAGGGGTGTTGGCTACACCTTC. Protein sequence: CASSLDNRGVGYTF.

The chain is built from TRBV28 and TRBJ2-7; 8 bases agree with TRBD1. Losses at the gene ends were 2 bases for V and 7 bases for J; bases not matched to a gene: 4. CDR3 length: 13 residues. Germline CDR1 is MDHEN and CDR2 is SYDVKM. Here the CDR3 DNA reads TGTGCCAGCAGTTTACCGACAGGGGTGGAGCAGTACTTC. Protein sequence: CASSLPTGVEQYF.

The chain uses TRBV7-8 and TRBJ2-1; 10 bases are a match to TRBD2. This CDR3 is 15 amino acids long. V shed 5 bases and J 10 bases; nucleotides not matched to a gene: 11. The germline gives CDR1 SGHVS, CDR2 FQNEAQ. CDR3 nucleotide sequence: TGTGCCAGCAGCACCATAAGCGGGAGGGCTGGGGAGCAGTTCTTC. Encoded protein: CASSTISGRAGEQFF.

The V and J genes are TRBV5-5 and TRBJ2-1; D is uncertain. The CDR3 loop spans 15 amino acids. V shed 5 bases and J shed 0 bases, with 12 bases lying between them. Germline-derived CDR1 and CDR2 are SGHKS and YYEKEE (reference sequence). In nucleotides, the CDR3 is TGTGCCAGCAGGCTCGCGGTTAGCTCCTACAATGAGCAGTTCTTC. It encodes CASRLAVSSYNEQFF.

This sequence joins TRBV28 and TRBJ1-2, with a possible D match to TRBD1 (5 bases). The V gene lost 6 bases and the J gene lost 3 bases, with 11 bases spanning the gap. Per the germline V gene, CDR1 is MDHEN and CDR2 is SYDVKM. The length of the CDR3 is 13 residues. In DNA form, the CDR3 reads TGTGCCAGCAGGGTGGGGCAGGACTATGGCTACACCTTC. This translates into CASRVGQDYGYTF.

This chain joins TRBV6-1 and TRBJ1-2; D remains unclear. Germline V CDR1 and CDR2: MNHNS, SASEGT. The germline V and J ends were trimmed by 0 bases and 0 bases, with 5 bases remaining between them. CDR3 length equals 14 residues. Here the CDR3 reads CASSEAGANYGYTF. CDR3 DNA sequence: TGTGCCAGCAGTGAAGCGGGCGCTAACTATGGCTACACCTTC.

Written as DNA, the CDR3 is TGTGCCAGCAATGGCGACAGGGGCAATCAGCCCCAGCATTTT. As protein: CASNGDRGNQPQHF. The rearrangement uses TRBV7-9 and TRBJ1-5, with TRBD1 matching 7 bases. Germline CDR1 is SEHNR and CDR2 is FQNEAQ (reference sequence). The CDR3 spans 14 residues. J gave up 2 bases and V 7 bases, and 5 bases lay outside the gene matches. Using reference TRBV7-9 and TRBJ1-5 for the parts outside the CDR3, the full variable domain is DTGVSQNPRHKITKRGQNVTFRCDPISEHNRLYWYRQTLGQGPEFLTYFQNEAQLEKSRLLSDRFSAERPKGSFSTLEIQRTEQGDSAMYLCASNGDRGNQPQHFGDGTRLSIL.

The chain uses TRBV30 and TRBJ1-3; 8 nucleotides match TRBD1. J lost 2 bases, V lost 3 bases, and 12 bases had no gene match. CDR1 and CDR2 (germline): GTSNPN, SVGIG (reference sequence). The CDR3 runs 17 residues. CDR3 DNA: TGTGCCTGGAGGGACAGGGTTCTGTTTTCAGCTGGAAACACCATATATTTT. Translation gives CAWRDRVLFSAGNTIYF.

The CDR3 DNA sequence: TGTGCCAGCAGCTTATTCCAGGGCCGCAATGAGCAGTTCTTC. Encoded protein: CASSLFQGRNEQFF. This chain joins TRBV7-9 and TRBJ2-1; D might be TRBD1 (5 bases). The CDR3 is 14 residues long. Germline lookup yields CDR1 SEHNR and CDR2 FQNEAQ (reference sequence). V lost 2 bases, J lost 6 bases, and 11 bases lay in between.

This clone was seen once. This chain's CDR3 is CASSGRVFGTGELFF. The CDR3 DNA reads TGTGCCAGCAGTGGCAGGGTCTTCGGCACCGGGGAGCTGTTTTTT. The V and J genes are TRBV25-1 and TRBJ2-2; possible D gene TRBD1, 5 bases. V gave up 4 bases and J gave up 4 bases, with 13 bases separating them. Germline V gene data show CDR1 as MGHDK and CDR2 as SYGVNS. The CDR3 is 15 amino acids. Full variable domain (rest looked up from reference TRBV25-1 and TRBJ2-2): EADIYQTPRYLVIGTGKKITLECSQTMGHDKMYWYQQDPGMELHLIHYSYGVNSTEKGDLSSESTVSRIRTEHFPLTLESARPSHTSQYLCASSGRVFGTGELFFGEGSRLTVL.

V and J are TRBV5-5 and TRBJ1-3, with D unresolved. Trimming took 0 bases from V and 4 from J, leaving 5 bases between them. The CDR3 length is 13 residues. Per germline, CDR1 SGHKS and CDR2 YYEKEE (reference sequence). The CDR3 DNA sequence: TGTGCCAGCAGCTTGGCCCTGGGAAACACCATATATTTT. Its translation is CASSLALGNTIYF.